The rows below give T cell receptor beta chains drawn from one sample of a study of T cells in Graves' hyperthyroidism and ophthalmopathy. A single record per CDR3 protein comes from TCRdb applying MiXCR to the multiplex PCR reads. This sample has about 640,000 distinct CDR3 sequences; around 13% occur once, and the top ten carry roughly an eighth. Sequencing input: blood. These receptors were obtained from a woman between 45 and 65 years old with Graves' ophthalmopathy. The CDR3 runs from the conserved cysteine through the conserved F or W. The D gene is left open where the match is weak. Some rows have no size entry. The others give once, few or many, or a class for an expanded clone.

abundance	v_gene	d_gene	j_gene	CDR3nt	CDR3aa
-	TRBV25-1	-	TRBJ2-5	TGTGCCAGCAGTGAATACAGGGGTGTACAAGAGACCCAGTACTTC	CASSEYRGVQETQYF
-	TRBV19	-	TRBJ1-5	TGTGCCAGTAGTATAGATACGGATCAGCCCCAGCATTTT	CASSIDTDQPQHF
-	TRBV20-1	TRBD2	TRBJ2-7	TGCAGTGCTCGACTAGCTACCGAGCAGTACTTC	CSARLATEQYF
many	TRBV12-3/TRBV12-4	-	TRBJ1-2	TGTGCCAGCAGTGCCGGGACCCAAGTGGTCTATGGCTACACCTTC	CASSAGTQVVYGYTF
-	TRBV14	-	TRBJ2-7	TGTGCCAGCAGCCACGACTGGTCCGGCGAAGAGCAGTACTTC	CASSHDWSGEEQYF
many	TRBV20-1	-	TRBJ1-2	TGCAGTGCTAGTAAGGACAACTATGGCTACACCTTC	CSASKDNYGYTF
few	TRBV11-3	-	TRBJ2-7	TGTGCCAGCAGCCACCACCCCGTCGCGGTAGGCGAGCAGTACTTC	CASSHHPVAVGEQYF
many	TRBV20-1	-	TRBJ2-2	TGCAGTGCTAGGGGCACCGGGGAGCTGTTTTTT	CSARGTGELFF
many	TRBV20-1	TRBD1	TRBJ2-7	TGCAGTGCTAGAGGGCGGACAGGGCGAGGCGAGCAGTACTTC	CSARGRTGRGEQYF
many	TRBV15	TRBD2	TRBJ2-1	TGTGCCACCCTGCTAGCGGGAGGGCGGAATGAGCAGTTCTTC	CATLLAGGRNEQFF
many	TRBV9	-	TRBJ1-2	TGTGCCAGCAGCGACACCCTATGGGGGGGGACACCCCACAAGGATGGCTACACCTTC	CASSDTLWGGTPHKDGYTF
-	TRBV29-1	TRBD2	TRBJ2-7	TGCAGCGTTGAGACTAGCGGGAAGAGGCAGTACTTC	CSVETSGKRQYF
many	TRBV5-1	TRBD1	TRBJ2-1	TGCGCCAGCAGCGTGGACAGGGGTCACAATGAGCAGTTCTTC	CASSVDRGHNEQFF
-	TRBV18	-	TRBJ2-5	TGTGCCAGCTCACCACTTGGGACACACCAAGAGACCCAGTACTTC	CASSPLGTHQETQYF
many	TRBV7-3	-	TRBJ2-1	TGTGCCAGCAGCTTAACTGTACAGACCAATGAGCAGTTCTTC	CASSLTVQTNEQFF
many	TRBV6-1	TRBD2	TRBJ2-7	TGTGCCAGCAGTGAATCTGGCGGGAGTGGCTACGAGCAGTACTTC	CASSESGGSGYEQYF
many	TRBV27	-	TRBJ1-5	TGTGCCAGCAGTTTATTAAGTCCAGGGGATCAGCCCCAGCATTTT	CASSLLSPGDQPQHF
many	TRBV3-1	-	TRBJ2-4	TGTGCCAGCAGCCAAGATGGTTTCGGGGGATTGGACAAAAACATTCAGTACTTC	CASSQDGFGGLDKNIQYF
few	TRBV20-1	-	TRBJ2-7	TGCAGTGCTAGATCCTGGACTATCTCCTACGAGCAGTACTTC	CSARSWTISYEQYF
-	TRBV3-1	-	TRBJ2-3	TGTGCCAGCAGCCGGGGGGTTGAGACAGATACGCAGTATTTT	CASSRGVETDTQYF
-	TRBV10-3	TRBD1	TRBJ2-5	TGTGCCATCAGTGACGGACAGGGGGCACTTGGGGAGACCCAGTACTTC	CAISDGQGALGETQYF
many	TRBV2	TRBD2	TRBJ2-5	TGTGCCAGCAGTCCCCCCCTTTCCGGGAGGGCCGAGACCCAGTACTTC	CASSPPLSGRAETQYF
few	TRBV9	-	TRBJ2-7	TGTGCCAGCAGCACCGGACACGGATCCTACGAGCAGTACTTC	CASSTGHGSYEQYF
many	TRBV7-8	TRBD1	TRBJ1-6	TGTGCCAGCAGCTTAGAGTGGGGACAGGGTAATTCACCCCTCCACTTT	CASSLEWGQGNSPLHF
many	TRBV10-3	TRBD1	TRBJ2-7	TGTGCCATCAGTGAAGGACAGGGGGTCTACGAGCAGTACTTC	CAISEGQGVYEQYF
many	TRBV12-3/TRBV12-4	-	TRBJ2-2	TGTGCCAGCAGTTTTAAGCTTACCGGGGAGCTGTTTTTT	CASSFKLTGELFF
many	TRBV6-5	TRBD1	TRBJ1-1	TGTGCCAGCAGTTACTCCCCACAGGGGGCTAGTTGGAACACTGAAGCTTTCTTT	CASSYSPQGASWNTEAFF